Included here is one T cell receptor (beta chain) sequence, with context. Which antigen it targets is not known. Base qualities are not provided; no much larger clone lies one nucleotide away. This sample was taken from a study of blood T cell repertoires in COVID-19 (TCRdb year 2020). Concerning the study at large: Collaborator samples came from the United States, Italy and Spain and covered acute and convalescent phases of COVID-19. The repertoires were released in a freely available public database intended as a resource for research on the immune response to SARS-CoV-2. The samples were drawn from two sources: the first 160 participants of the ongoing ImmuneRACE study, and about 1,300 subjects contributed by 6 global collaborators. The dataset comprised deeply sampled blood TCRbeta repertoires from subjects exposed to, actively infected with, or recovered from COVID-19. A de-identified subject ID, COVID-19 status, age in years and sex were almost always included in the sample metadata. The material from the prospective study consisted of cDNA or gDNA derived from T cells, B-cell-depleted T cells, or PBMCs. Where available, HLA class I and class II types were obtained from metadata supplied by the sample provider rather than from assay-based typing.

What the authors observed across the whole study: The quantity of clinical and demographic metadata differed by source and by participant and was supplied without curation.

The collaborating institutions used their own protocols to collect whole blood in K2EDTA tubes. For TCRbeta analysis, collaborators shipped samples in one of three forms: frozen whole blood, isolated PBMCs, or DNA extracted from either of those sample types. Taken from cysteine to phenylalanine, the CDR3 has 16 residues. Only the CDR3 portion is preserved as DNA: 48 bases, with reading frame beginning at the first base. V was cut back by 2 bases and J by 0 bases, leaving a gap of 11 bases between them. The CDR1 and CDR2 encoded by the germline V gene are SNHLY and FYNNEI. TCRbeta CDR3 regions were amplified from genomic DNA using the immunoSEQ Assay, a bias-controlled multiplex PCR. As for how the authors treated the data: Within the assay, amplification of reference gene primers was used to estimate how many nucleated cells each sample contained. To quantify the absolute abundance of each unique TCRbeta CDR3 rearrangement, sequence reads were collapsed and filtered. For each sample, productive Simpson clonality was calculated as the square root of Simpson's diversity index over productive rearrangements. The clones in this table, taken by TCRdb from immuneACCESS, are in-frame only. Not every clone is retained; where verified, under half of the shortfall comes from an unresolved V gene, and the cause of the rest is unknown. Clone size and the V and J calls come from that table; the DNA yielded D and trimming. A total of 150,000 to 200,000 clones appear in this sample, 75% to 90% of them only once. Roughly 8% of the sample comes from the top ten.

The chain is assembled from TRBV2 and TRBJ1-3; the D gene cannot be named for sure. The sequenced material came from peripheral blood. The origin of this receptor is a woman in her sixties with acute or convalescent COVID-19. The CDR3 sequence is CASSEREPLSGNTIYF. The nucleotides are TGTGCCAGCAGTGAAAGGGAGCCACTCTCTGGAAACACCATATATTTT.